Listed below are T cell receptor beta chains from one sample, sequenced in a study of cytomegalovirus exposure and HLA in healthy donors. Method: immunoSEQ multiplex PCR; TCRdb's copy keeps in-frame clones and lacks some. The sample has 200,000 to 300,000 clones; about 92% are singletons. The sequencing sample was made of PBMCs. The origin of the receptors is a woman in her twenties or thirties in good health and CMV-seronegative. The CDR3 runs from the conserved cysteine through the conserved F or W. A D gene is named only where the DNA matches it firmly. A clone size is listed for some rows: how often the clone was seen (once, few, many), or a class if it is expanded.

clone_size: .; v_call: TRBV7-2; j_call: TRBJ2-1; d_call: TRBD2; cdr3_nt: TGTGCCAGCAGCTTAGCGATACGGGAGGGCGTTGAGCAGTTCTTC; cdr3_aa: CASSLAIREGVEQFF
clone_size: .; v_call: TRBV10-2; j_call: TRBJ2-7; d_call: TRBD2; cdr3_nt: TGCGCCAGCAGGGCCGGACTAGCGGGAACGGGGGAGCAGTACTTC; cdr3_aa: CASRAGLAGTGEQYF
clone_size: .; v_call: TRBV10-3; j_call: TRBJ2-3; d_call: TRBD2; cdr3_nt: TGTGCCATCAGTGGGACTAGCGGCACAGATACGCAGTATTTT; cdr3_aa: CAISGTSGTDTQYF
clone_size: .; v_call: TRBV6-5; j_call: TRBJ1-4; d_call: .; cdr3_nt: TGTGCCAGCAGTTACTATCCCCTCCTCAATGAAAAACTGTTTTTT; cdr3_aa: CASSYYPLLNEKLFF
clone_size: .; v_call: TRBV7-9; j_call: TRBJ2-2; d_call: .; cdr3_nt: TGTGCCAGCAGCCCACCCGGGGGAACCGGGGAGCTGTTTTTT; cdr3_aa: CASSPPGGTGELFF
clone_size: .; v_call: TRBV5-4; j_call: TRBJ2-3; d_call: .; cdr3_nt: TGTGCCAGCAGCTATATTATCCGGGACCGGGTGACAGATACGCAGTATTTT; cdr3_aa: CASSYIIRDRVTDTQYF
clone_size: .; v_call: TRBV19; j_call: TRBJ1-5; d_call: .; cdr3_nt: TGTGCCAGTAGTATTATGGGACATAGCAATCAGCCCCAGCATTTT; cdr3_aa: CASSIMGHSNQPQHF
clone_size: .; v_call: TRBV29-1; j_call: TRBJ1-1; d_call: .; cdr3_nt: TGCAGCGTGGTTGGAGAGAACACTGAAGCTTTCTTT; cdr3_aa: CSVVGENTEAFF
clone_size: once; v_call: TRBV28; j_call: TRBJ2-7; d_call: TRBD1; cdr3_nt: TGTGCCAGCAGTCTAACCCCCGGGACAGGGGCCTACGAGCAGTACTTC; cdr3_aa: CASSLTPGTGAYEQYF
clone_size: .; v_call: TRBV5-6; j_call: TRBJ2-2; d_call: TRBD1; cdr3_nt: TGTGCCAGCAGCTTGGAGGGACAGGGGGCCACCGGGGAGCTGTTTTTT; cdr3_aa: CASSLEGQGATGELFF
clone_size: .; v_call: TRBV4-3; j_call: TRBJ2-1; d_call: TRBD2; cdr3_nt: TGCGCCAGCAGCCAAAACCAAAGGGCGGGAGTGGGGTACAATGAGCAGTTCTTC; cdr3_aa: CASSQNQRAGVGYNEQFF
clone_size: .; v_call: TRBV27; j_call: TRBJ2-1; d_call: TRBD1; cdr3_nt: TGTGCCAGCAGCACCGGGACAGATTACAATGAGCAGTTCTTC; cdr3_aa: CASSTGTDYNEQFF